This TCR beta chain was recorded in a study of identical twins. General study findings and limits: Not following the same donors, the study drew its conclusions from cross-sectional statistical analysis. Twin-shared out-of-frame alpha sequences were enriched for low generation probability. Reduced insertions were recorded for abundant cord blood beta clonotypes, with no such pattern in memory repertoires.

Template switching added a universal primer site, and cDNA bore unique molecular identifiers. TCRdb passed the 5' RACE reads through MiXCR, listing each CDR3 protein once. Seen here are around 200,000 distinct CDR3 sequences, over 8% observed once, and the top ten hold 5% to 5.5%. CDR3 size: 12 residues. With 2 bases removed from V and 11 bases from J, the gap between germline ends came to 12 bases. From germline, CDR1 is WSHSY and CDR2 SAAADI. This clonotype has just a few counts. The antigen is not known. The rearrangement uses TRBV10-2 and TRBJ1-1; no firm D call. The clonotype originates from a woman aged 18-29 years in good health. The sample comprised memory (CD45RO+) T cells sorted from blood. CDR3: CASSEEGLRAFF. The CDR3 DNA follows: TGCGCCAGCAGTGAGGAGGGCCTTAGGGCTTTCTTT.